Each of the 23 T cell receptor beta chains below was sequenced from the same sample in a study of T cells in Graves' hyperthyroidism and ophthalmopathy. The investigators amplified TCR beta CDR3 regions from RNA transcripts. The TCR CDR3 was amplified in a first-round RT-PCR using the HTBI primer set. TCRdb re-called the multiplex PCR reads with MiXCR, one entry per CDR3 protein. The sample has roughly 600,000 distinct CDR3 sequences; approximately 14% are singletons. What was sequenced was blood. The receptors stem from a woman aged 45-65 years with Graves' ophthalmopathy.

This clonotype was seen many times. The chain combines TRBV28 with TRBJ1-1; no clear D. Germline CDR1 MDHEN, CDR2 SYDVKM. V lost 2 bases and J lost 3, with 7 bases in between. This CDR3 has 13 residues. The CDR3 coding sequence is TGTGCCAGCAGTTTACGGGTGGACACTGAAGCTTTCTTT. This sequence encodes CASSLRVDTEAFF.

This clonotype was recorded many times. The rearrangement joins TRBV3-1 to TRBJ2-6, with 8 bases aligning to TRBD1. CDR3 size: 18 residues. Germline-derived CDR1 and CDR2 are LGHDT and YNNKEL (reference sequence). V was clipped by 3 bases and J by 4 bases; unmatched bases: 11. CDR3 sequence reads: CASSQTGVPRAGANVLTF. The CDR3 nucleotides are TGTGCCAGCAGCCAGACAGGGGTCCCCAGGGCCGGGGCCAACGTCCTGACTTTC.

This clonotype was seen at least ten times. V gene TRBV30 combines with J gene TRBJ2-2; D is undetermined. Between the trimmed V and J ends, which lost 8 bases and 7 bases, there was a span of 23 bases. CDR1 and CDR2 (germline): GTSNPN, SVGIG (reference sequence). The CDR3 runs 15 residues. The CDR3 region is CAGRSVATLGGELFF. CDR3 nucleotide sequence: TGTGCCGGCAGATCGGTCGCTACCTTGGGCGGGGAGCTGTTTTTT.

This clonotype was counted ten times or more. The chain uses TRBV12-3 or TRBV12-4 and TRBJ2-2; tentative D call: TRBD1 (5 bases). V was pared by 6 bases and J by 4 bases, with 12 bases between. The CDR3 extends over 14 amino acids. The CDR3 region is CASRTRGLTGELFF. The DNA for the CDR3 is TGTGCCAGCAGAACAAGGGGTCTCACCGGGGAGCTGTTTTTT.

This chain links TRBV7-9 with TRBJ2-7; D may be TRBD2 (5 bases). The CDR3 is made up of 14 amino acids. Trimming removed 2 bases at V and 3 bases at J, with 11 bases between. The germline V gene encodes CDR1 SEHNR and CDR2 FQNEAQ (reference sequence). The DNA for the CDR3 is TGTGCCAGCAGCTTACCGGGGTCTAACTACGAGCAGTACTTC. Its protein product is CASSLPGSNYEQYF.

The V gene is TRBV18, the J gene TRBJ1-1, with 7 bases identical to TRBD1. In germline, CDR1 is KGHSH, CDR2 LQKENI. CDR3 length: 14 amino acids. V gave up 1 base and J gave up 5 bases; unmatched junction bases: 4. The CDR3 protein is CASSPLTGETEAFF. The CDR3 DNA is TGTGCCAGCTCACCACTTACAGGGGAAACTGAAGCTTTCTTT.

This clonotype was counted many times. This chain uses TRBV12-3 or TRBV12-4 with TRBJ2-2, with 9 bases identical to TRBD2. This CDR3 contains 15 residues. The junction had 4 bases not matched to a gene; V was cut back by 0 bases and J by 8 bases. The chain's CDR3 is CASSLALAGAGELFF. In nucleotides, the CDR3 is TGTGCCAGCAGTTTAGCACTAGCGGGCGCGGGGGAGCTGTTTTTT.

This clonotype was seen more than once but under ten times. For the CDR3, the DNA is TGTGCCAGCAGACCCCGGGACAGGGGGCCCTACGAGCAGTACTTC. Translated: CASRPRDRGPYEQYF. The chain uses TRBV12-3 or TRBV12-4 and TRBJ2-7, with TRBD1 matching over 12 bases. V lost 6 bases, J lost 2 bases, and 5 bases stayed unmatched. This CDR3 is 15 amino acids long.

The sample holds many counts of this clonotype. The rearrangement links TRBV20-1 to TRBJ2-4, with D perhaps given as TRBD1 or TRBD2 (5 bases each). Germline CDR1 is DFQATT and CDR2 is SNEGSKA (reference sequence). V gave up 5 bases and J gave up 0 bases, with 11 bases separating them. The CDR3 extends over 14 amino acids. As DNA, the CDR3 is TGCAGTGCTCGGGACGGACTAGCCAAAAACATTCAGTACTTC. This codes for CSARDGLAKNIQYF.

The chain combines TRBV6-2 or TRBV6-3 with TRBJ2-4; D assignment may be TRBD1 or TRBD2 (5 bases each). The V end lost 4 bases, the J end lost 4 bases, and 20 bases lay between the germline ends. This CDR3 spans 17 amino acids. CDR1 and CDR2 (germline): MNHEY, SVGEGT. The CDR3 DNA sequence: TGTGCCAGCAGTTTTATGACAGCCCAAGGGAGTAAAAACATTCAGTACTTC. It codes for CASSFMTAQGSKNIQYF.

The rearrangement uses TRBV10-3 and TRBJ2-6; 8 nucleotides align to TRBD1. Germline V CDR1 and CDR2: ENHRY, SYGVKD. This CDR3 contains 15 residues. The ends lost 6 bases at V and 4 bases at J; junction bases unmatched: 5. The CDR3 bases are TGTGCCATCAGGGACAGGGCTGCCGGGGCCAACGTCCTGACTTTC. Amino acid sequence: CAIRDRAAGANVLTF.

In this sample, this clonotype turned up many times. J is TRBJ2-1 and V is TRBV11-3, with 11 bases aligning to TRBD2. Germline lookup yields CDR1 SGHNT and CDR2 YENEEA. CDR3 size: 16 residues. With V trimmed by 1 base and J by 9 bases, 8 bases remained unmatched. In DNA, the CDR3 is TGTGCCAGCAGCTTAGTACTGGCTAGCGGGAGGACTGAGCAGTTCTTC. Amino acids: CASSLVLASGRTEQFF.

This clonotype was counted many times. The CDR3 protein is CASTTTSGREYNEQFF. CDR3 nucleotides: TGTGCCAGCACCACGACTAGCGGGAGAGAGTACAATGAGCAGTTCTTC. V is TRBV7-9 and J is TRBJ2-1, with 12 nucleotides matching TRBD2. J was trimmed by 4 bases and V by 7 bases; bases with no gene match: 8. Germline V CDR1 and CDR2: SEHNR, FQNEAQ (reference sequence). The CDR3 extends over 16 amino acids.

The V call is TRBV9, the J call TRBJ2-7; 10 bases are a match to TRBD2. The germline V gene has CDR1 SGDLS and CDR2 YYNGEE. The CDR3 consists of 15 residues. V was clipped by 4 bases and J by 2 bases; unmatched bases: 6. In DNA form, the CDR3 reads TGTGCCAGCAGCAGGCACAGCGGGAGGGCCTACGAGCAGTACTTC. Translation: CASSRHSGRAYEQYF.

This clonotype was seen more than once but under ten times. CDR3 loop: CASSPPSIHEQFF. CDR3 sequence (DNA): TGTGCCAGCAGCCCCCCTAGCATCCATGAGCAGTTCTTC. The gene calls are TRBV7-3 and TRBJ2-1, with D perhaps TRBD2 (5 bases). Trimming shortened V by 5 bases and J by 8 bases, and 13 bases separated the two germline ends. Germline lookup yields CDR1 SGHTA and CDR2 FQGTGA. The CDR3 covers 13 residues.

This clonotype was seen a handful of times. V usage is TRBV7-9 and J usage is TRBJ1-3, with D possibly being TRBD1 (6 bases). Trimming took off 2 bases at V and 0 bases at J, with 11 bases between the two ends. The CDR3 totals 16 residues. Germline CDR1 and CDR2: SEHNR and FQNEAQ (reference sequence). The CDR3 DNA reads as TGTGCCAGCAGCTTACAGGGGACTCTCTCTGGAAACACCATATATTTT. Translating it yields CASSLQGTLSGNTIYF.

This clonotype was detected many times. V usage is TRBV29-1 and J usage is TRBJ2-7, with a tentative D call TRBD2 (6 bases). The CDR3 is 14 residues long. Germline V gene sequence: CDR1 SQVTM, CDR2 ANQGSEA. V dropped 7 bases and J dropped 2 bases, with 18 bases sitting between them. The CDR3 sequence is CSASSGALAYEQYF. CDR3 DNA sequence: TGCAGCGCATCATCGGGAGCCCTAGCCTACGAGCAGTACTTC.

There are a few counts of this clonotype. The chain couples TRBV19 to TRBJ2-6; D possibly corresponds to TRBD1 (6 bases). V was clipped by 3 bases and J by 3 bases, with 18 bases between them. In germline, CDR1 is LNHDA, CDR2 SQIVND (reference sequence). The CDR3 has 18 residues. For the CDR3, the DNA is TGTGCCAGTAGTATCGGGCAGGGGTCCAGTCTTGGGGCCAACGTCCTGACTTTC. It yields the protein CASSIGQGSSLGANVLTF.

This clonotype came up many times. CDR3 DNA: TGCGCCAGCAGCCTCATCGACATGGAGCAGTTCTTC. Its protein product is CASSLIDMEQFF. The chain employs TRBV5-1 and TRBJ2-1; no clear D gene. This CDR3 spans 12 amino acids. Germline-derived CDR1 and CDR2 are SGHRS and YFSETQ. Trimming left V 4 bases short and J 10 bases short, with 12 bases between.

This clonotype has a count of ten or more. The J gene is TRBJ1-5, the V gene TRBV27; D is perhaps TRBD1 (6 bases). Trimming removed 5 bases at V and 6 bases at J, with 11 bases between. CDR1 is MNHEY and CDR2 is SMNVEV in the germline V gene (reference sequence). This CDR3 is built from 13 residues. The CDR3 sequence is CASSLDRIQPQHF. The CDR3 coding sequence is TGTGCCAGCAGTCTTGACAGGATTCAGCCCCAGCATTTT.

Many counts were recorded for this clonotype. J is TRBJ2-1 and V is TRBV28, with 16 bases that match TRBD2. J was trimmed by 6 bases and V by 6 bases; bases with no gene match: 5. CDR1 is MDHEN, CDR2 SYDVKM, per germline. The CDR3 has 16 residues. In DNA form, the CDR3 reads TGTGCCAGCAGCCCCGGGACTAGCGGGAGGGCCAATGAGCAGTTCTTC. Amino acid sequence: CASSPGTSGRANEQFF.

This clonotype has just a few counts. The chain uses TRBV7-2 and TRBJ2-1, with 10 bases matching TRBD1. Trimming cost V 3 bases and J 5 bases; bases outside gene matches: 1. CDR3 length equals 14 residues. In germline, CDR1 is SGHTA, CDR2 FQGNSA. The CDR3 loop is CASSLGQGNNEQFF. CDR3 in DNA: TGTGCCAGCAGCTTGGGACAGGGGAACAATGAGCAGTTCTTC.

This clonotype showed up many times. This chain connects TRBV2 to TRBJ1-1; D gene ambiguous. The CDR3 covers 9 residues. V was trimmed by 10 bases and J by 8 bases, leaving 8 bases between them. Germline CDR1 reads SNHLY; CDR2 reads FYNNEI. The CDR3 DNA reads as TGTGCCATCGACTCAGAAGCTTTCTTT. Residues: CAIDSEAFF.